The TCR beta chain under discussion was sequenced for a study of blood T cell repertoires in COVID-19 (dated by TCRdb to 2018 to 2020). For context, the study as a whole: The collaborator samples originated in the United States, Italy and Spain and spanned the acute and convalescent phases of COVID-19. The material from the prospective study consisted of cDNA or gDNA derived from T cells, B-cell-depleted T cells, or PBMCs. Subjects who had been exposed to COVID-19, were actively infected with it, or had recovered from it provided the deeply sampled blood TCRbeta repertoires that made up the dataset. The repertoires were released in a freely available public database meant as a resource for research on the immune response to SARS-CoV-2. Samples came from the ongoing ImmuneRACE study (first 160 participants) plus 1,254 subjects from 6 global collaborators. Nearly every sample came with metadata listing a de-identified subject ID, COVID-19 status, age in years and sex. Where available, HLA class I and class II types were taken from metadata supplied by the sample provider and were not determined by assay-based typing. General study outcomes and caveats: The quantity of clinical and demographic metadata differed by source and by participant and was supplied without curation.

From a lookup of the germline V gene (reference sequence), CDR1 and CDR2 are LNHNV and YYDKDF. Its CDR3 holds 15 amino acids, cysteine through phenylalanine. This entry keeps only the CDR3 DNA: 45 bases, framed from base 1. Between the V and J ends, shortened by 0 bases and 8 bases respectively, the junction contains 14 bases. In its sample, this clone was seen a few times. The antigen it recognizes is unknown. Base qualities are not provided; no much larger clone lies one nucleotide away. TCRbeta CDR3 regions were amplified from genomic DNA by means of the immunoSEQ Assay, a bias-controlled multiplex PCR. The authors' analysis ran thus. The number of nucleated cells in each sample was estimated from the amplification of reference gene primers within the assay. To quantify the absolute abundance of each unique TCRbeta CDR3 rearrangement, sequence reads were collapsed and filtered. Productive Simpson clonality was computed per sample as the square root of Simpson's diversity index over productive rearrangements. TCRdb took this table from immuneACCESS and kept in-frame rearrangements with V and J called. Such tables lack part of the clones; where checked against another copy, unresolved V genes explain under half of the gap, and the rest is unexplained. V, J and clone size reflect that table, while D and trimming were determined from the DNA. Across this sample there are 200,000 to 300,000 clones, with roughly 80% seen only once. Clones ranked in the top ten supply around 6.4% of the sample.

Each collaborating institution followed its own protocols to collect whole blood in K2EDTA tubes. Collaborator samples were shipped for TCRbeta analysis as frozen whole blood, isolated PBMCs, or DNA extracted from either sample type. This clonotype was sampled from a woman in her sixties with active or convalescent COVID-19. The chain is encoded by TRBV15 joined to TRBJ2-1, and the D gene may be TRBD1, 7 bases matching. Sequences were obtained from peripheral blood. The CDR3 in this case is CATSRDGAGGYEQFF. The nucleotide sequence reads as follows: TGTGCCACCAGCAGAGATGGGGCAGGGGGGTATGAGCAGTTCTTC.